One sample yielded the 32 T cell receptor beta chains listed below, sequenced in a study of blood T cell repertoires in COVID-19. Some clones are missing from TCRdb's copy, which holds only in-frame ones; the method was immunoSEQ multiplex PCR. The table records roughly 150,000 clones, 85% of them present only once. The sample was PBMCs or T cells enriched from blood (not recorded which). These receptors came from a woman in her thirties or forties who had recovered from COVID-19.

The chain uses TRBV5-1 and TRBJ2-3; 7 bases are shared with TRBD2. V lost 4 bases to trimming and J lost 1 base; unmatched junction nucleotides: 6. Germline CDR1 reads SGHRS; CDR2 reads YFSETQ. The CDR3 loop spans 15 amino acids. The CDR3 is CASSPQGLGTDTQYF. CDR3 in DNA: TGCGCCAGCAGCCCACAAGGACTAGGCACAGATACGCAGTATTTT.

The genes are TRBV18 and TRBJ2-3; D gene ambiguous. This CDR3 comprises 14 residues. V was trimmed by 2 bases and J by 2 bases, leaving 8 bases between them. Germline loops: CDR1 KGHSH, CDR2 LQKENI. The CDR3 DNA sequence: TGTGCCAGCTCACCAAGAACTCACACAGATACGCAGTATTTT. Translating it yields CASSPRTHTDTQYF.

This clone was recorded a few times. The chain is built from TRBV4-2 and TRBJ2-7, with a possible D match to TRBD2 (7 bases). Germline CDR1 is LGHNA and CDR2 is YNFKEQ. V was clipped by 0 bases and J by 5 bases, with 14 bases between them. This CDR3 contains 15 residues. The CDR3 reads CASSQDGGDIDEQYF. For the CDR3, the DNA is TGTGCCAGCAGCCAAGATGGGGGGGACATCGACGAGCAGTACTTC.

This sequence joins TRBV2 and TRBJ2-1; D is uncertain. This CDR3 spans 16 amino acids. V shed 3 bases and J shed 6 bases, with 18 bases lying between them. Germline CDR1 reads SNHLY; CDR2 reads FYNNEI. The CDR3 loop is CASSDRSIPRGNEQFF. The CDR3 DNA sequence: TGTGCCAGCAGTGATCGGTCTATCCCGCGAGGCAATGAGCAGTTCTTC.

CDR3 amino acids: CASSPDRATYNEQFF. Here the CDR3 DNA reads TGTGCCAGCAGCCCGGACAGGGCGACCTACAATGAGCAGTTCTTC. The chain uses TRBV11-1 and TRBJ2-1; 8 bases are a match to TRBD1. The trim removed 5 bases at V and 2 bases at J, leaving 5 bases unmatched. The CDR3 has 15 amino acids. The germline V gene encodes CDR1 SGHAT and CDR2 FQDESV (reference sequence).

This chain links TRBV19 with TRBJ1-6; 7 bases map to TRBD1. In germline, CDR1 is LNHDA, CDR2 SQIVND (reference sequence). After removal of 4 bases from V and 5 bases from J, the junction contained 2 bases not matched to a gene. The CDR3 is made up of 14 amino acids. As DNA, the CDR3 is TGTGCCAGTAGTACCGGGACAGATAATTCACCCCTCCACTTT. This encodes CASSTGTDNSPLHF.

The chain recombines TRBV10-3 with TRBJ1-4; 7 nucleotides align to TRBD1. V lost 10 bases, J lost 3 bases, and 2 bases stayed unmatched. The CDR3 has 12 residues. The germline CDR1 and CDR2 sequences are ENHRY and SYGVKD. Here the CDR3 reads CATGTANEKLFF. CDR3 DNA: TGTGCCACCGGGACAGCTAATGAAAAACTGTTTTTT.

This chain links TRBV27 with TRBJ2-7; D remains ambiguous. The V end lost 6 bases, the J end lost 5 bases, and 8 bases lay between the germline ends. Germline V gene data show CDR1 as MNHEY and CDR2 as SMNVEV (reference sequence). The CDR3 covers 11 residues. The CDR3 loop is CASSSRNEQYF. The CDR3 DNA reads TGTGCCAGCAGCTCGAGAAACGAGCAGTACTTC.

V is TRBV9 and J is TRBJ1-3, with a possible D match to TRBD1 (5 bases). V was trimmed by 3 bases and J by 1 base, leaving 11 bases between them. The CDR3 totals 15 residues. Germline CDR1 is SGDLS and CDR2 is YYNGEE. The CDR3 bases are TGTGCCAGCAGCGGGGGCAGGGCTTCTGGAAACACCATATATTTT. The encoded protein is CASSGGRASGNTIYF.

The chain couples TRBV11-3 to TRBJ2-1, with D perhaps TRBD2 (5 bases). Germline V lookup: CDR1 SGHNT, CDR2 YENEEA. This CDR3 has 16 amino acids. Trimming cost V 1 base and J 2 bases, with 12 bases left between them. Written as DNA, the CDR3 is TGTGCCAGCAGCTTAGGGGTACGGGAAACCTACAATGAGCAGTTCTTC. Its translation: CASSLGVRETYNEQFF.

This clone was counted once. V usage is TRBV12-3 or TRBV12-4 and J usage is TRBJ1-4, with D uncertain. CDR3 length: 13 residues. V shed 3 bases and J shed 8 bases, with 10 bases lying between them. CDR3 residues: CASSLRGLEKLFF. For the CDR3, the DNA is TGTGCCAGCAGTTTGCGGGGTTTGGAAAAACTGTTTTTT.

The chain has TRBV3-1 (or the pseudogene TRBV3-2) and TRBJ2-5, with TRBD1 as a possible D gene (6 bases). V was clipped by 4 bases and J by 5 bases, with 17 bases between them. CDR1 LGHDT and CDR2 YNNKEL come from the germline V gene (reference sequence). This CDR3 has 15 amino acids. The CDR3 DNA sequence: TGTGCCAGCAGCCTTCATAAGGGGGTAGCGGAGACCCAGTACTTC. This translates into CASSLHKGVAETQYF.

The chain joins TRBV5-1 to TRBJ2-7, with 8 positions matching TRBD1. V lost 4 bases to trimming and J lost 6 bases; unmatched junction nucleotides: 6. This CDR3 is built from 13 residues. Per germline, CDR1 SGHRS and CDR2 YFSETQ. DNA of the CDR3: TGCGCCAGCAGCGCCACAGGGGGTAGCGAGCAGTACTTC. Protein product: CASSATGGSEQYF.

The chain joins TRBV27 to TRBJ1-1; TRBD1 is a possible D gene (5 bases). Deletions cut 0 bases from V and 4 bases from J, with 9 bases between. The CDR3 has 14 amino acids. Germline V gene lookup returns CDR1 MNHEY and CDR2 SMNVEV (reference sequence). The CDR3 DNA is TGTGCCAGCAGTTTATCGGGGCCATTCACTGAAGCTTTCTTT. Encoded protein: CASSLSGPFTEAFF.

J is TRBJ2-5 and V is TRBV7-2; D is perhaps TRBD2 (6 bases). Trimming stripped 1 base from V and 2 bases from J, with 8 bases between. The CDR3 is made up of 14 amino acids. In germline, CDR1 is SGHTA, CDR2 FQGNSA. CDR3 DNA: TGTGCCAGCAGCTTAGGGAGGGGACAAGAGACCCAGTACTTC. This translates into CASSLGRGQETQYF.

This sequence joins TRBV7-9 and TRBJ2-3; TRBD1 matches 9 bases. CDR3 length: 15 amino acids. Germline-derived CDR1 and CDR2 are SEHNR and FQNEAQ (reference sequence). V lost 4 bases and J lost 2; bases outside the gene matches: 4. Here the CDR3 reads CASSSDRGLTDTQYF. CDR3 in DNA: TGTGCCAGCAGCTCGGACAGGGGACTCACAGATACGCAGTATTTT.

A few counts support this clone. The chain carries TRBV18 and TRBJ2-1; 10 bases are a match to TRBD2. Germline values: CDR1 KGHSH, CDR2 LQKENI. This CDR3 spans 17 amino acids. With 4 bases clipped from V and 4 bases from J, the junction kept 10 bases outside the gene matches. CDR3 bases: TGTGCCAGCTCACACCCTAGCGGGGGCGCTGATTACAATGAGCAGTTCTTC. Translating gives CASSHPSGGADYNEQFF. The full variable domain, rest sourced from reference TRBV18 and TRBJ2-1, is NAGVMQNPRHLVRRRGQEARLRCSPMKGHSHVYWYRQLPEEGLKFMVYLQKENIIDESGMPKERFSAEFPKEGPSILRIQQVVRGDSAAYFCASSHPSGGADYNEQFFGPGTRLTVL.

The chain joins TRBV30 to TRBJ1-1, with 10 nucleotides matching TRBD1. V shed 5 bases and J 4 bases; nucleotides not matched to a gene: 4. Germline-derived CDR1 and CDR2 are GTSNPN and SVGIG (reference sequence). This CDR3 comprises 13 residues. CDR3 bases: TGTGCCTGGGCCCGGACAGGGGGCACTGAAGCTTTCTTT. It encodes CAWARTGGTEAFF.

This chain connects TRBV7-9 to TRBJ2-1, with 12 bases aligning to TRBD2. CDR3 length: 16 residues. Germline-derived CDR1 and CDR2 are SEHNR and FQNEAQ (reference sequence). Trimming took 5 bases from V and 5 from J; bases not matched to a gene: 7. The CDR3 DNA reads TGTGCCAGCAGCCCCTGGACTAGCGGGACCGACAATGAGCAGTTCTTC. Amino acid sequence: CASSPWTSGTDNEQFF. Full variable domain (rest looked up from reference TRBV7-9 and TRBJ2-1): DTGVSQNPRHKITKRGQNVTFRCDPISEHNRLYWYRQTLGQGPEFLTYFQNEAQLEKSRLLSDRFSAERPKGSFSTLEIQRTEQGDSAMYLCASSPWTSGTDNEQFFGPGTRLTVL.

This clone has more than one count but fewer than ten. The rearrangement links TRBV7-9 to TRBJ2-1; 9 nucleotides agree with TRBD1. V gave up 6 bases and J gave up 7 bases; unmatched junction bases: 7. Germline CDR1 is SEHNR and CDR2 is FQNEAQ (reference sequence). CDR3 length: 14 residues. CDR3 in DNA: TGTGCCAGCAGAACCCCGGGACAGGGTAATGAGCAGTTCTTC. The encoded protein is CASRTPGQGNEQFF.

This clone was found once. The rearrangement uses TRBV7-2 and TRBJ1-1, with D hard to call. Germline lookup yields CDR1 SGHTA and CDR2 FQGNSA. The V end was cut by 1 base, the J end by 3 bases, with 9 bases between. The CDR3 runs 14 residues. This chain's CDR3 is CASSLVVADTEAFF. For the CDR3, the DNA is TGTGCCAGCAGCTTAGTCGTGGCGGACACTGAAGCTTTCTTT.

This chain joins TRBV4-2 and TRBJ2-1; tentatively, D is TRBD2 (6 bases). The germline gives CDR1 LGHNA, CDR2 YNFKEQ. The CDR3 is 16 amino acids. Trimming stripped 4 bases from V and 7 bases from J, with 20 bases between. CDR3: CASSRISGEPGNEQFF. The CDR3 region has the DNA TGTGCCAGCAGCCGCATCTCGGGGGAGCCGGGGAATGAGCAGTTCTTC.

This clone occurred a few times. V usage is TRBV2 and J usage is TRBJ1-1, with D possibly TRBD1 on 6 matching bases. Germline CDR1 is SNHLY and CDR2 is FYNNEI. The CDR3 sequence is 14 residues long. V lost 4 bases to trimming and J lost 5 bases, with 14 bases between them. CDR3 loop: CASSGLEGGTEAFF. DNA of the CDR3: TGTGCCAGCAGTGGGTTGGAGGGGGGGACTGAAGCTTTCTTT. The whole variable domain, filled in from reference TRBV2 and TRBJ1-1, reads EPEVTQTPSHQVTQMGQEVILRCVPISNHLYFYWYRQILGQKVEFLVSFYNNEISEKSEIFDDQFSVERPDGSNFTLKIRSTKLEDSAMYFCASSGLEGGTEAFFGQGTRLTVV.

The CDR3 region is CASSRLWSGANVLTF. Written as DNA, the CDR3 is TGCGCCAGCAGTCGGTTATGGAGTGGGGCCAACGTCCTGACTTTC. This sequence joins TRBV10-2 and TRBJ2-6; D is unclear. V gave up 5 bases and J gave up 3 bases, with 11 bases separating them. Looked up from germline, CDR1 is WSHSY and CDR2 is SAAADI. CDR3 length equals 15 residues.

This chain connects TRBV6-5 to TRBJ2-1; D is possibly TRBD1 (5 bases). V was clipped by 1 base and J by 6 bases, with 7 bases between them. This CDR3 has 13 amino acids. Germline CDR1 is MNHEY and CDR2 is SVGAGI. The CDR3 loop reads CASSYLGVNEQFF. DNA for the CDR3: TGTGCCAGCAGTTACTTAGGGGTCAATGAGCAGTTCTTC.

CDR3 protein: CAWGTLGDAWYGYTF. DNA for the CDR3: TGTGCCTGGGGGACCCTCGGGGATGCTTGGTATGGCTACACCTTC. This chain uses TRBV30 with TRBJ1-2; a weak D match, TRBD1 (5 bases). Trimming left V 5 bases short and J 5 bases short, with 21 bases between. Germline V gene data show CDR1 as GTSNPN and CDR2 as SVGIG (reference sequence). This CDR3 is 15 amino acids long.

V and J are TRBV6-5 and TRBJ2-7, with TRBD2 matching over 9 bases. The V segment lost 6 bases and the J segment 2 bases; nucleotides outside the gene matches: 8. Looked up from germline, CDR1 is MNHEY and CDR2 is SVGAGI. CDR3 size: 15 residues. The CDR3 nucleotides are TGTGCCAGCAGCCAGACTAGCGGACCAACCTACGAGCAGTACTTC. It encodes CASSQTSGPTYEQYF.

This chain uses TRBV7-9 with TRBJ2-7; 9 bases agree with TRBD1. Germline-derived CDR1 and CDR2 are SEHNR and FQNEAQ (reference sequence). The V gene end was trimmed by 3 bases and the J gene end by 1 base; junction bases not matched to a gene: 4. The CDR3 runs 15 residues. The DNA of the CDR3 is TGTGCCAGCAGCTTGACAGGGGGTACTTCCTACGAGCAGTACTTC. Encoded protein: CASSLTGGTSYEQYF.

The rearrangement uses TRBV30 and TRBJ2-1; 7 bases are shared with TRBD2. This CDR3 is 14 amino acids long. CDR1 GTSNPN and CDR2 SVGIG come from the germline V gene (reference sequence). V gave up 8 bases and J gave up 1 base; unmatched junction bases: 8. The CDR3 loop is CARNSGSSYNEQFF. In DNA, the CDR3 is TGTGCCCGAAATAGCGGGTCTTCCTACAATGAGCAGTTCTTC.

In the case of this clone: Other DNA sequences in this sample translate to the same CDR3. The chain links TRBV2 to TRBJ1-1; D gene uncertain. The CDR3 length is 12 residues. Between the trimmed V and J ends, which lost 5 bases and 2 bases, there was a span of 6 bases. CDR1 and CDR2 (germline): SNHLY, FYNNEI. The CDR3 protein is CASSIRNTEAFF. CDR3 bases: TGTGCCAGCAGTATTAGAAACACTGAAGCTTTCTTT.

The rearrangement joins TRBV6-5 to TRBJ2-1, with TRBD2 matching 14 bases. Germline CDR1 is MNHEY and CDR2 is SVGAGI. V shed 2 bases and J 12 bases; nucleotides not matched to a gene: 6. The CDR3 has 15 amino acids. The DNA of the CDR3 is TGTGCCAGCAGTTACGGGACTAGCGGGAGAGAGGGGCAGTTCTTC. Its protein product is CASSYGTSGREGQFF.

DNA of the CDR3: TGTGCCTGCTCAGGGGGCCTGCAGGAGACCCAGTACTTC. Protein: CACSGGLQETQYF. This chain connects TRBV30 to TRBJ2-5; 8 nucleotides agree with TRBD1. CDR1 and CDR2 (germline): GTSNPN, SVGIG (reference sequence). After removal of 6 bases from V and 5 bases from J, the junction contained 8 bases not matched to a gene. The CDR3 loop spans 13 amino acids.